This TCR beta chain was identified during a study of blood T cell repertoires in COVID-19. Across the study: Cohort 3 recovered donors had two negative PCRs, clearance, or symptom resolution. PBMCs, B-cell-depleted T cells, or T cells were the source of the cDNA or gDNA that made up the material.

The germline CDR1 and CDR2 sequences are PRHDT and FYEKMQ (reference sequence). The CDR3 sequence is 11 residues long. Trimming removed 11 bases from V and 10 bases from J, with 14 bases in between. Cohorts were based on clinical histories the participants reported. Clones were read by immunoSEQ multiplex PCR, and TCRdb kept only the in-frame ones, dropping some. The sample consists of around 360,000 clones, approximately 87% of them appearing once. The specimen was PBMCs or T cells enriched from blood (not recorded which). The chain couples TRBV13 to TRBJ1-4, with D possibly matching TRBD1 (6 bases). The clonotype originates from a man aged 35 to 55 in a cohort exposed to, infected with or recovered from COVID-19 (not recorded which). The CDR3 loop is CAAGAGRKLFF. The CDR3 nucleotides read TGTGCCGCAGGGGCAGGGAGAAAACTGTTTTTT.